Following are 7 T cell receptor beta chains from one sample sequenced in a study of T cells after yellow fever vaccination. TCRdb independently ran MiXCR on the 5' RACE reads; one entry per CDR3 protein. The sample has about 320,000 distinct CDR3 sequences, around 13% seen once. The source material was CD4+ T cells sorted from PBMCs, sampled 15 days after the yellow fever booster vaccination. These receptors were taken from a man aged 18 to 35 who received the YFV17D yellow fever vaccine.

This clonotype was picked up a small number of times. The CDR3 reads CAVTGQTSNTEAFF. Written as DNA, the CDR3 is TGTGCCGTAACGGGACAGACTTCGAACACTGAAGCTTTCTTT. The rearrangement uses TRBV6-2 or TRBV6-3 and TRBJ1-1, with 7 bases aligning to TRBD1. CDR1 is MNHEY, CDR2 SVGEGT, per germline. Germline trimming cut 11 bases from V and 1 base from J; bases unmatched to any gene: 10. This CDR3 has 14 amino acids.

In its sample, this clonotype was seen a few times. The genes are TRBV12-3 or TRBV12-4 and TRBJ1-2, with D maybe TRBD1 (5 bases). V lost 0 bases and J lost 4, with 12 bases in between. There are 15 residues in the CDR3. In DNA, the CDR3 is TGTGCCAGCAGTTTAGCAGGGGTCCACCCCTATGGCTACACCTTC. Its translation is CASSLAGVHPYGYTF.

The chain couples TRBV12-3 or TRBV12-4 to TRBJ2-4, with D hard to call. The CDR3 has 14 residues. V was pared by 4 bases and J by 1 base, with 8 bases between. The CDR3 DNA reads TGTGCCAGCAGTTGGGGTGGGGCCAAAAACATTCAGTACTTC. Translating it yields CASSWGGAKNIQYF.

The table lists this clonotype with a few counts. The V and J genes are TRBV11-2 and TRBJ2-1; D might be TRBD2 (7 bases). CDR1 is SGHAT and CDR2 is FQNNGV in the germline V gene. The length of the CDR3 is 18 residues. Trimming stripped 4 bases from V and 2 bases from J, with 21 bases between. Here the CDR3 reads CASSSRGGGPFTYNEQFF. DNA for the CDR3: TGTGCCAGCAGCTCCCGAGGGGGGGGGCCCTTCACCTACAATGAGCAGTTCTTC.

The rearrangement uses TRBV19 and TRBJ1-1, with TRBD1 as a possible D gene (5 bases). V was trimmed by 6 bases and J by 0 bases, leaving 17 bases between them. Germline CDR1 reads LNHDA; CDR2 reads SQIVND (reference sequence). The CDR3 sequence is 16 residues long. In nucleotides, the CDR3 is TGTGCCAGTAGAACTTATACAGGCCCTATGAACACTGAAGCTTTCTTT. Encoded protein: CASRTYTGPMNTEAFF.

In this sample, this clonotype turned up a few times. This chain uses TRBV29-1 with TRBJ1-2; a possible D gene is TRBD1 (5 bases). V lost 6 bases, J lost 6 bases, and 8 bases lay in between. This CDR3 has 10 amino acids. CDR1 is SQVTM and CDR2 is ANQGSEA in the germline V gene. The CDR3 bases are TGCAGCGTCCGGGGCAATGGCTACACCTTC. This translates into CSVRGNGYTF.

The chain joins TRBV27 to TRBJ1-6; D is unresolved. The length of the CDR3 is 15 residues. CDR1 and CDR2 (germline): MNHEY, SMNVEV (reference sequence). Trimming took 5 bases from V and 6 from J, leaving 14 bases between them. The CDR3 DNA reads as TGTGCCAGCAGTGAAAAGCCGAGTGGTAATTCACCCCTCCACTTT. Translation gives CASSEKPSGNSPLHF.